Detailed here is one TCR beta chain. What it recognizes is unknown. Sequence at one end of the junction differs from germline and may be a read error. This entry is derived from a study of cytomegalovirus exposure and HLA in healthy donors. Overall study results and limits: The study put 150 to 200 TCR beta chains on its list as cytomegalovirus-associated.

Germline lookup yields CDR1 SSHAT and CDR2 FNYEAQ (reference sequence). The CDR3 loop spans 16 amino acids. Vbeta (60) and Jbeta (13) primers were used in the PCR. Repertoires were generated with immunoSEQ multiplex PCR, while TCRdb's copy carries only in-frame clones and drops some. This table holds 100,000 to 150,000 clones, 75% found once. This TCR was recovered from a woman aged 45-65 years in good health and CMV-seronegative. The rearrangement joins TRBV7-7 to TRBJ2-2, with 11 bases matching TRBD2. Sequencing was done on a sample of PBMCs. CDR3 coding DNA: TGTGCTAGCAGCTTAGGAACTAGCGGGAGTATCGGGGAGCTGTTTTTT. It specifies CASSLGTSGSIGELFF.